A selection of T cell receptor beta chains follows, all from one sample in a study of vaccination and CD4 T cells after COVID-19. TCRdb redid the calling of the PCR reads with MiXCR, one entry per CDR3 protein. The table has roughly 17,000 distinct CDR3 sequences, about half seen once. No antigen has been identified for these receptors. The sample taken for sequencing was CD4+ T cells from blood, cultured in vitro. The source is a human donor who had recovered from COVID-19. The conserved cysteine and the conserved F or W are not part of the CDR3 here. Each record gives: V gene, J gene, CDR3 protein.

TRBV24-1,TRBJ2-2,ATSEASGRAETGELF
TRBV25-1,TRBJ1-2,ASSESGVSGYT
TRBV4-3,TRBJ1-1,ASSRKAGDTEAF
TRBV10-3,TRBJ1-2,AISESPGGPNYGYT
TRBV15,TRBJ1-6,ATSWGRQINSPLH
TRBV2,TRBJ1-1,ASSEAGTLGAF
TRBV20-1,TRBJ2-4,SAIRDSKNIQY
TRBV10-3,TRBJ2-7,AITAGERPGEQY
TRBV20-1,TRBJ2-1,SASVDQDRGPEGEQF
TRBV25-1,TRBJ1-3,ASSRRGGNTIY
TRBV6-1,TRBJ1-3,AIRLSTGLSGNTIY
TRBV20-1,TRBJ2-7,SARLNRGSSYEQY
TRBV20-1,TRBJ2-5,SATMTSGSETQY
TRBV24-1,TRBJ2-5,ATSDLLQGGQETQY